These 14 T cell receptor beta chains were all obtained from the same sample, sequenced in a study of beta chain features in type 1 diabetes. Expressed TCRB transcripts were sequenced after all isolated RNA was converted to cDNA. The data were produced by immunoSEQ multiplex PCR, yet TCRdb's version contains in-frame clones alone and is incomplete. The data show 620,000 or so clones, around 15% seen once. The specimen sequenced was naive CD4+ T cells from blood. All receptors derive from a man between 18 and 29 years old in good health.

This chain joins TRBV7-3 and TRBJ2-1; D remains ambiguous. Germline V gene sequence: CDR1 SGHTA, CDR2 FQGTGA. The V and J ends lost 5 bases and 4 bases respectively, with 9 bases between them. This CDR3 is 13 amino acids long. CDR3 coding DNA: TGTGCCAGCAGCCTAGGAAAGTACAATGAGCAGTTCTTC. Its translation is CASSLGKYNEQFF.

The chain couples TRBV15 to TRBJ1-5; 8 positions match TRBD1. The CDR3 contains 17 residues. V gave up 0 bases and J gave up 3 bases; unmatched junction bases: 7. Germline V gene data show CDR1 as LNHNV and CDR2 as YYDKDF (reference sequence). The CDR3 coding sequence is TGTGCCACCAGCAGAGATTGGGGGACAGGATACAATCAGCCCCAGCATTTT. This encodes CATSRDWGTGYNQPQHF.

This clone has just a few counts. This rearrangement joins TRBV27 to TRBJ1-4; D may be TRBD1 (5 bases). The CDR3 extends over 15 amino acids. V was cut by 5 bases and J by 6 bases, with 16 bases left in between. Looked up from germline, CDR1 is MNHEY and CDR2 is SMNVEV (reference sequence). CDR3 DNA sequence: TGTGCCAGCAGTGGGTTGGGGGGACGACATGAAAAACTGTTTTTT. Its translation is CASSGLGGRHEKLFF. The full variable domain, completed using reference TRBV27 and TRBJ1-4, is EAQVTQNPRYLITVTGKKLTVTCSQNMNHEYMSWYRQDPGLGLRQIYYSMNVEVTDKGDVPEGYKVSRKEKRNFPLILESPSPNQTSLYFCASSGLGGRHEKLFFGSGTQLSVL.

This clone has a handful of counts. CDR3 nucleotides: TGTGCCAGCAGCGGTCAGGTTCGTATTTCCAATGAGCAGTTCTTC. Protein sequence: CASSGQVRISNEQFF. The chain employs TRBV5-4 and TRBJ2-1; D remains ambiguous. The length of the CDR3 is 15 residues. CDR1 SGHNT and CDR2 YYREEE come from the germline V gene (reference sequence). With 4 bases removed from V and 6 bases from J, the gap between germline ends came to 17 bases.

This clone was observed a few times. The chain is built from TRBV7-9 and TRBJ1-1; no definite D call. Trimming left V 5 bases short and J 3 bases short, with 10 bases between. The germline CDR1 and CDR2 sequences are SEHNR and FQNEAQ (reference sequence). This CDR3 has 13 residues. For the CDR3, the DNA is TGTGCCAGCAGCCCTATGCGGGACACTGAAGCTTTCTTT. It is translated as CASSPMRDTEAFF.

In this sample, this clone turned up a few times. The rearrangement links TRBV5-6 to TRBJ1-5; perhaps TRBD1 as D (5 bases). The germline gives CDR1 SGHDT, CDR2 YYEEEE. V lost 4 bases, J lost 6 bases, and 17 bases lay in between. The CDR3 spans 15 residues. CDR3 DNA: TGTGCCAGCAGCGGAGGCCCAGGGACGGGTCAGCCCCAGCATTTT. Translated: CASSGGPGTGQPQHF.

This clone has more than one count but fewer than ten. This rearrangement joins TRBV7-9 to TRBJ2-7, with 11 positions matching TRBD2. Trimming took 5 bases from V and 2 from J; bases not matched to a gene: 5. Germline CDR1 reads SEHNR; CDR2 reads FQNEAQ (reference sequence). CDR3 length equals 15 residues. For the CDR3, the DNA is TGTGCCAGCAGCCGGGGACTAGCGGAGCCCTACGAGCAGTACTTC. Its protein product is CASSRGLAEPYEQYF. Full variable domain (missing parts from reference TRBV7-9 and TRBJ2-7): DTGVSQNPRHKITKRGQNVTFRCDPISEHNRLYWYRQTLGQGPEFLTYFQNEAQLEKSRLLSDRFSAERPKGSFSTLEIQRTEQGDSAMYLCASSRGLAEPYEQYFGPGTRLTVT.

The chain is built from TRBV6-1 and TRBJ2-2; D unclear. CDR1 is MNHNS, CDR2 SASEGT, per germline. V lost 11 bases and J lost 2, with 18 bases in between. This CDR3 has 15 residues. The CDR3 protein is CAGPGQLKNTGELFF. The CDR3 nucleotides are TGTGCCGGCCCGGGCCAACTAAAAAACACCGGGGAGCTGTTTTTT.

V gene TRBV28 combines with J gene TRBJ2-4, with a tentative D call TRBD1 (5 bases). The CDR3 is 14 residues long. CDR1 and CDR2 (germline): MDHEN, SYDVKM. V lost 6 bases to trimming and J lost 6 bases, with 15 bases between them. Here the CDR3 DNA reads TGTGCCAGCAGAGGGCAGGGAATGGGAAACATTCAGTACTTC. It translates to CASRGQGMGNIQYF.

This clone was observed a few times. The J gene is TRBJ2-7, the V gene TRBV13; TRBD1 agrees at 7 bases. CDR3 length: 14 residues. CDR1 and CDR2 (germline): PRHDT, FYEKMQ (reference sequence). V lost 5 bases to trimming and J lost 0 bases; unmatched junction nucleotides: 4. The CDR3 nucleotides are TGTGCCAGCAGCCCCAGGGACAGCTCCTACGAGCAGTACTTC. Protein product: CASSPRDSSYEQYF.

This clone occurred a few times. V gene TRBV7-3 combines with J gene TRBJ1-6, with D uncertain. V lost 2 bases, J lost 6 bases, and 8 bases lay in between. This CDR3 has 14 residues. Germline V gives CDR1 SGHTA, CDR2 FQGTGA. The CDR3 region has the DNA TGTGCCAGCAGCTTAGGTGCACCTAATTCACCCCTCCACTTT. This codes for CASSLGAPNSPLHF.

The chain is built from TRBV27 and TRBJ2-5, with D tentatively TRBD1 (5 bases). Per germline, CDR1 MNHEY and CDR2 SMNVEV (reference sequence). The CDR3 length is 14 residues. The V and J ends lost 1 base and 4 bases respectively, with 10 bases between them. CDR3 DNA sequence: TGTGCCAGCAGTTTATTAGGGGTAGGAGAGACCCAGTACTTC. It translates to CASSLLGVGETQYF.

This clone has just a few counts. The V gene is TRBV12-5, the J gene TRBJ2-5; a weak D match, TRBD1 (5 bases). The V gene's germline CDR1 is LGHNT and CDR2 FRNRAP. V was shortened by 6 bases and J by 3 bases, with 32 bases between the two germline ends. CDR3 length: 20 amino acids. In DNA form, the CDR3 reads TGTGCTAGTGGCTATTGGCCCCGAGGCGGTGTGCGGCAAGGGGAAGAGACCCAGTACTTC. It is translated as CASGYWPRGGVRQGEETQYF.

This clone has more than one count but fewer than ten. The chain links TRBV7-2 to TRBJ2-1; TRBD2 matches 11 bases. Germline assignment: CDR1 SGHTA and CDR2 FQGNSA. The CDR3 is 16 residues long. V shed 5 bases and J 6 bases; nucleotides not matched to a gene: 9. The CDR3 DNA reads TGTGCCAGCAGCCCCTCCACTACTAGCGGGGGCAATGAGCAGTTCTTC. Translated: CASSPSTTSGGNEQFF.